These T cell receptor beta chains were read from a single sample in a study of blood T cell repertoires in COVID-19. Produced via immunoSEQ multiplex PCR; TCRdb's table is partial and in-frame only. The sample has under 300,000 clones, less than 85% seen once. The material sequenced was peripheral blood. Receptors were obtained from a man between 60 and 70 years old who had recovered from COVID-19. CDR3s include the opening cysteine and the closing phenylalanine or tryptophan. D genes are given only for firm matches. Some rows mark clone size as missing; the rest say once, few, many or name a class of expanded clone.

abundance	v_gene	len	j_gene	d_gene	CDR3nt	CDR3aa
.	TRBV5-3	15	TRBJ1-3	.	TGTGCCAGAAGCTCGGGGAAGAGCTCTGGAAACACCATATATTTT	CARSSGKSSGNTIYF
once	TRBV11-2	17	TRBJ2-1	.	TGTGCCAGCAGCTTAGACTTAATGAGGGGGTCCTACAATGAGCAGTTCTTC	CASSLDLMRGSYNEQFF
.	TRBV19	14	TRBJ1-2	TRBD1	TGTGCCAGTAACCTACGACAGGGCCGGTATGGCTACACCTTC	CASNLRQGRYGYTF
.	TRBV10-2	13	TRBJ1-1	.	TGCGCCAGCAGTGGGCAGGGCGCAAGAGGCGCTTTCTTT	CASSGQGARGAFF
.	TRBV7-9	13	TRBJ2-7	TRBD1	TGTGCCAGCAGCTCAACAGGGGCGGGCGAGCAGTACTTC	CASSSTGAGEQYF
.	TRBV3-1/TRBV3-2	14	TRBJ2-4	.	TGTGCCAGCAGCCAAGCTGGGGCCGGGTACATTCAGTACTTC	CASSQAGAGYIQYF
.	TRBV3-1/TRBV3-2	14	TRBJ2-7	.	TGTGCCAGCAGCCAACAGGGAATGGCCCACGAGCAGTACTTC	CASSQQGMAHEQYF
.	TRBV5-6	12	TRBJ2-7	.	TGTGCCAGCAGCCTACTCTCCTACGAGCAGTACTTC	CASSLLSYEQYF
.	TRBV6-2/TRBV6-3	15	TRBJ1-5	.	TGTGCCAGCAGTTACATACCACAGGGAGATCAGCCCCAGCATTTT	CASSYIPQGDQPQHF
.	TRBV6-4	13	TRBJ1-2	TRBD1	TGTGCCAGCAGTGACTCAAGAGGGGGCGGCTACACCTTC	CASSDSRGGGYTF
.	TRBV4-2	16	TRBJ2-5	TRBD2	TGTGCCAGCAGCCAGGAGGGACTAGCGGGAGCCGAGACCCAGTACTTC	CASSQEGLAGAETQYF
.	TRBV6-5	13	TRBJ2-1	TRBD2	TGTGCCAGCTCAGCGACTAGCGTGGACGAGCAGTTCTTC	CASSATSVDEQFF
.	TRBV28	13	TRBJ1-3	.	TGTGCCAGCAGTCAGGGCCTTCGCGGCACCATATATTTT	CASSQGLRGTIYF
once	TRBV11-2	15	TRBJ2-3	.	TGTGCCAGCAGCTTAGAACTAGTAAGGGCAGATACGCAGTATTTT	CASSLELVRADTQYF
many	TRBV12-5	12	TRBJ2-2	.	TGTGCTAGTGGTCCACAGACCGGGGAGCTGTTTTTT	CASGPQTGELFF
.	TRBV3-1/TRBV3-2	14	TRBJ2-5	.	TGTGCCAGCAGCCAAGGCAGGTCGGGGGAGACCCAGTACTTC	CASSQGRSGETQYF
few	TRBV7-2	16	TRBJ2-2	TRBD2	TGTGCCAGCAGTCCCGCTAGCGGGGTTTACACCGGGGAGCTGTTTTTT	CASSPASGVYTGELFF
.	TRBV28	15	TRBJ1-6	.	TGTGCCAGCAGTTTGACAAGCTCCTATAATTCACCCCTCCACTTT	CASSLTSSYNSPLHF
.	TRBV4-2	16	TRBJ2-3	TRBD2	TGTGCCAGCAGCCGGGGGACTAGCGGGAGATCCGATACGCAGTATTTT	CASSRGTSGRSDTQYF
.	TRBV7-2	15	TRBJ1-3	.	TGTGCCAGCAGCTTAGGGGGCAACTCTGGAAACACCATATATTTT	CASSLGGNSGNTIYF
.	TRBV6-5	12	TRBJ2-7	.	TGTGCCAGCACGAAGGACTTCTACGAGCAGTACTTC	CASTKDFYEQYF
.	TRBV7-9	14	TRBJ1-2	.	TGTGCCAGCAGCTCGACAGTCCCCCTTGGAGGCTACACCTTC	CASSSTVPLGGYTF
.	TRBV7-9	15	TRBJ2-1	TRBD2	TGTGCCAGCAGCCAACTAGCGGGAGCTGGTAATGAGCAGTTCTTC	CASSQLAGAGNEQFF
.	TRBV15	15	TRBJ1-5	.	TGTGCCACCACTCCGACAGGTGGGAGCAATCAGCCCCAGCATTTT	CATTPTGGSNQPQHF
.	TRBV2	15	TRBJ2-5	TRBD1	TGTGCCAGCAGTGTCGGTACAGGGGCGGGAGAGACCCAGTACTTC	CASSVGTGAGETQYF
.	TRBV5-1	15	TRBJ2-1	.	TGCGCCAGCAGCTCGGTTCGGGACAATTACAATGAGCAGTTCTTC	CASSSVRDNYNEQFF
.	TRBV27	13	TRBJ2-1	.	TGTGCCAGCAGTTTAGGAAGGGACTATGAGCAGTTCTTC	CASSLGRDYEQFF
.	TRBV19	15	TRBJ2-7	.	TGTGCCAGTAGTATATCCCGCGGGGTGTCCTACGAGCAGTACTTC	CASSISRGVSYEQYF
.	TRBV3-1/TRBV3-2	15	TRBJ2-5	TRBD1	TGTGCCAGCAGCTCCGACAGGGGAAGACAAGAGACCCAGTACTTC	CASSSDRGRQETQYF
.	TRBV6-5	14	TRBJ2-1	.	TGTGCCAGCAGGACAGGTCCGGCAAGCAATGAGCAGTTCTTC	CASRTGPASNEQFF
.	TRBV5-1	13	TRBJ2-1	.	TGCGCCAGCAGCTTCGGGGATTCTCAAGAGCAGTTCTTC	CASSFGDSQEQFF
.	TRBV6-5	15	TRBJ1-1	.	TGTGCCAGCAGTTACGGAGGCTTAGGTTCCACTGAAGCTTTCTTT	CASSYGGLGSTEAFF
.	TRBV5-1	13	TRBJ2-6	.	TGCGCCAGCACGGTATCTGGGGCCAACGTCCTGACTTTC	CASTVSGANVLTF
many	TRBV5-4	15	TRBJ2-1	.	TGTGCCAGCAGCCCCCCGGGGAGCTCCTACAATGAGCAGTTCTTC	CASSPPGSSYNEQFF